The present T cell receptor (beta chain) was sequenced within a study of T cell responses to AZD1222 COVID-19 vaccine. Broader study findings: The study reported that nearly half of spike-specific TCRs target unmutated variant regions. The study sampled repertoires only after the peak T cell response. AZD1222 recipients seropositive at baseline numbered only six. There were mostly white British donors and more females than males, and clonal diversity was possibly underestimated.

The table came from immunoSEQ multiplex PCR; TCRdb's copy has only in-frame clones and leaves some out. The sample includes some 88,000 clones, around 90% of them seen just once. As regards this clone: Its antigen is still unknown.

The germline gives CDR1 KGHDR, CDR2 SFDVKD. There are 16 residues in the CDR3. The J segment lost 6 bases and the V segment lost 5 bases, leaving 6 bases of the junction unmatched. The input for sequencing was peripheral blood, taken on day 0 of AZD1222 vaccination. This sequence originates from an adult in good health. V usage is TRBV24-1 and J usage is TRBJ2-2; TRBD2 aligns across 12 bases. The CDR3 sequence is CATSGRLAGGAGELFF. DNA for the CDR3: TGTGCCACCAGTGGTCGGCTAGCGGGAGGGGCCGGGGAGCTGTTTTTT.